A single sample is the source of the 9 T cell receptor beta chains below, sequenced in a study of cytomegalovirus exposure and HLA in healthy donors. PCR used 60 Vbeta primers and 13 Jbeta primers. TCRdb keeps only in-frame clones here, not all; method: immunoSEQ multiplex PCR. Of about 70,000 clones in the sample, around 87% were seen once. Sequenced sample: PBMCs. The receptors were gathered from a woman aged 25 to 39 in good health and CMV-seropositive.

The rearrangement links TRBV28 to TRBJ1-4; possibly TRBD1 for D (6 bases). The ends were cut back, 8 bases at V and 5 bases at J, with 15 bases in the middle. The CDR3 runs to 14 residues. Germline values: CDR1 MDHEN, CDR2 SYDVKM. The CDR3 sequence: CASGPQGLNEKLFF. The CDR3 nucleotides are TGTGCCAGCGGCCCCCAGGGGTTGAATGAAAAACTGTTTTTT.

V and J are TRBV7-2 and TRBJ2-6; TRBD1 aligns across 7 bases. V was pared by 5 bases and J by 4 bases, with 11 bases of the junction left unmatched. The length of the CDR3 is 17 residues. The germline gives CDR1 SGHTA, CDR2 FQGNSA. The CDR3, as DNA: TGTGCCAGCAGCAAGGGGGCTGGATTGTCCGGGGCCAACGTCCTGACTTTC. Its translation is CASSKGAGLSGANVLTF.

This clone has only one observation. The chain employs TRBV18 and TRBJ1-2, with D possibly being TRBD1 (5 bases). The V gene lost 3 bases and the J gene lost 7 bases, with 21 bases spanning the gap. The CDR3 consists of 16 residues. The V gene's germline CDR1 is KGHSH and CDR2 LQKENI. Here the CDR3 DNA reads TGTGCCAGCTCACCTATCCTTTACAGTCAGGGTTTTGGCTACACCTTC. Translating gives CASSPILYSQGFGYTF.

The chain links TRBV29-1 to TRBJ2-5; 11 bases line up with TRBD1. The J call may be faulty, since TRBJ2-7 better matches the DNA end. The length of the CDR3 is 12 residues. Germline-derived CDR1 and CDR2 are SQVTM and ANQGSEA. The CDR3 loop is CSGGTGGYEQYF. The CDR3 nucleotides read TGCAGCGGTGGGACAGGGGGCTACGAGCAGTACTTC.

The genes are TRBV29-1 and TRBJ1-2, with 8 bases matching TRBD1. This CDR3 is 15 amino acids long. V lost 6 bases to trimming and J lost 4 bases; unmatched junction nucleotides: 13. Germline assignment: CDR1 SQVTM and CDR2 ANQGSEA. CDR3 amino acids: CSVDPFQGAFYGYTF. The CDR3 nucleotides are TGCAGCGTGGATCCTTTCCAGGGGGCATTCTATGGCTACACCTTC.

The rearrangement joins TRBV11-2 to TRBJ2-7, with 11 bases aligning to TRBD2. The germline CDR1 and CDR2 sequences are SGHAT and FQNNGV. This CDR3 has 16 amino acids. V was clipped by 4 bases and J by 4 bases; unmatched bases: 9. The CDR3 DNA sequence: TGTGCCAGCAGCTCGGACATACTAGCGGGAGTATACGAGCAGTACTTC. This codes for CASSSDILAGVYEQYF.

This chain joins TRBV5-1 and TRBJ2-1; 13 bases align to TRBD2. Germline trimming cut 5 bases from V and 8 bases from J; bases unmatched to any gene: 7. Germline CDR1 and CDR2: SGHRS and YFSETQ. The CDR3 loop spans 15 amino acids. CDR3 coding DNA: TGCGCCAGCAGATGGACTAGCGGGAGTGAATATGAGCAGTTCTTC. It translates to CASRWTSGSEYEQFF.

V and J are TRBV28 and TRBJ2-7; TRBD2 matches 15 bases. CDR1 is MDHEN, CDR2 SYDVKM, per germline. Unmatched junction bases numbered 8, after V lost 3 bases and J lost 5 bases. The length of the CDR3 is 17 residues. CDR3 sequence (DNA): TGTGCCAGCAGTTTCGGGACTAGCGGGAGGATCGGCCACGAGCAGTACTTC. Its translation: CASSFGTSGRIGHEQYF.

This chain joins TRBV28 and TRBJ2-7; weak D call: TRBD2 (6 bases). The germline V and J ends were trimmed by 4 bases and 5 bases, with 15 bases remaining between them. CDR1 and CDR2 from the germline V gene are MDHEN and SYDVKM. The CDR3 runs 14 residues. The CDR3 coding sequence is TGTGCCAGCAGTTCCGGAGCTAGCGATAACGAGCAGTACTTC. Translating gives CASSSGASDNEQYF.